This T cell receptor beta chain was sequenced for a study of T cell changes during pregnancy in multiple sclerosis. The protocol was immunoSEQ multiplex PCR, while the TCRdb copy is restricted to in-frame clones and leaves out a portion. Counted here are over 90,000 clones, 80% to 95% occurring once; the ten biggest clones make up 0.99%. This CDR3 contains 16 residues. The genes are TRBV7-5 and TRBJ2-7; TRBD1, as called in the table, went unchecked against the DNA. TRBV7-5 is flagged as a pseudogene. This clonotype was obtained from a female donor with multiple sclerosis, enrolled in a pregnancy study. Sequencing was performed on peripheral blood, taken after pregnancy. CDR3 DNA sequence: TGTGTCAGAAGCTTTGGGGTGACAGAGAGCTCCTACGAGCAGTACTTC. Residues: CVRSFGVTESSYEQYF.